This T cell receptor (beta chain) came from a study of response to subunit inactivated influenza vaccine. The ends lost 5 bases at V and 5 bases at J; junction bases unmatched: 11. This CDR3 region has 15 residues. The germline V gene encodes CDR1 MGHDK and CDR2 SYGVNS. TCRdb redid the calling of the RT-PCR reads with MiXCR, one entry per CDR3 protein. The data contain around 570,000 distinct CDR3 sequences, less than 10% of them singletons. The TCR was taken from a man aged 50 to 75 who received an inactivated influenza vaccine. Here the sequenced sample was PBMCs from blood, taken roughly 24 months after vaccination. The chain couples TRBV25-1 to TRBJ2-5; 7 nucleotides match TRBD1. The CDR3 nucleotides read TGTGCCAGCAGTCCCAGACAGGGAGCGGATGAGACCCAGTACTTC. This sequence encodes CASSPRQGADETQYF.